Here is one T cell receptor (beta chain) with its context. The data stem from a study of blood T cell repertoires in COVID-19. Background on the study: The cDNA or gDNA used as material had been derived from T cells, B-cell-depleted T cells, or PBMCs.

In the original processing: Nucleated cell counts were estimated from reference gene primer amplification. This table comes from immunoSEQ multiplex PCR, and its TCRdb copy is limited to in-frame clones, with some not included. D and trimming were read from the DNA, whereas the V and J calls and clone size are those reported in that table. Among 200,000 to 250,000 clones listed, approximately 86% were seen once. Adults between about 18 and 89 years of age took part from 24 US areas. In assigning cohorts, the study relied on participant-reported clinical history. The receptor was derived from a woman between 35 and 50 years old with acute COVID-19. Sequencing was carried out using PBMCs or T cells enriched from blood (not recorded which).

CDR3 DNA sequence: TGTGCCAGCAGCCAAGGGCAGAGCAATCAGCCCCAGCATTTT. Protein: CASSQGQSNQPQHF. The genes are TRBV3-1 (or the pseudogene TRBV3-2) and TRBJ1-5; D not resolved. Trimming shortened V by 1 base and J by 1 base, and 5 bases separated the two germline ends. Germline V gives CDR1 LGHDT, CDR2 YNNKEL (reference sequence). CDR3 length: 14 amino acids.